Below, 2 T cell receptor beta chains from the same sample are listed, as sequenced in a study of shared clonotypes between healthy human individuals. Assay: immunoSEQ multiplex PCR; the TCRdb copy retains only in-frame clones and omits some. The sample consists of fewer than 1.8 million clones, around 98.5% of them appearing once. The sequencing input was naive CD4+ T cells sorted from blood. Subset given: CD45RA+ positively selected. The receptors come from a man aged 25 to 40 in good health.

The CDR3 spells CASSLARRDEQYF. The CDR3 coding sequence is TGTGCCAGCAGCTTAGCCAGAAGGGACGAGCAGTACTTC. This chain uses TRBV7-6 with TRBJ2-7; D unresolved. Between the trimmed V and J ends, which lost 0 bases and 5 bases, there was a span of 8 bases. Germline CDR1 SGHVS, CDR2 FNYEAQ. This CDR3 has 13 amino acids.

The chain is built from TRBV5-1 and TRBJ2-3, with 7 bases that match TRBD2. J gave up 5 bases and V 2 bases, and 8 bases lay outside the gene matches. The CDR3 sequence is 15 residues long. Germline CDR1 is SGHRS and CDR2 is YFSETQ. The CDR3 DNA reads as TGCGCCAGCAGCTTAAGCGGGATTAGTAGAGATACGCAGTATTTT. Amino acids: CASSLSGISRDTQYF.